This TCR beta chain was identified in a study of cytomegalovirus exposure and HLA in healthy donors. Regarding this clone: The target antigen is unknown.

Germline CDR1 and CDR2: SGDLS and YYNGEE. The CDR3 sequence is 15 residues long. Trimming took 4 bases from V and 4 from J, leaving 17 bases between them. Broader study findings: One cluster of highly shared sequence variants probably arose as a sequencing artifact. TCR beta sequences reportedly predicted most subjects' HLA-A and HLA-B alleles accurately. Fewer N-insertions (relative to the roughly 720-donor mean) were reportedly seen in an Asian-associated ancestry cluster in a later analysis. Presence/absence analyses took donor sequencing depth as roughly uniform.

The primer mix had 60 Vbeta and 13 Jbeta primers. Assay: immunoSEQ multiplex PCR; the TCRdb copy retains only in-frame clones and omits some. Of approximately 150,000 clones listed, roughly 75% are singletons. The source material was PBMCs. The gene calls are TRBV9 and TRBJ1-1; tentative D call: TRBD1 (5 bases). This receptor was identified in a man aged 18 to 29 in good health and CMV-seropositive. Written as DNA, the CDR3 is TGTGCCAGCAGCCGGGACGCGGGACGCTCCACTGAAGCTTTCTTT. Its protein is CASSRDAGRSTEAFF.